This T cell receptor beta chain was found in a study of chemoradiotherapy in HPV16-positive cancers. Turning to the study itself: Candidate HPV-specific T-cell clones and common TCR motifs came from functional assays in two HPV16-positive patients. Overall study findings and caveats: Candidate HPV-specific clones and E7-related TCR motifs grew in tumor during treatment. For HPV16-positive patients, expanding HPV-responsive T cells associated with longer recurrence-free survival.

The CDR3 runs 14 residues. Trimming left V 10 bases short and J 2 bases short, with 17 bases between. Per the germline V gene, CDR1 is MDHEN and CDR2 is SYDVKM. Over chemoradiotherapy, repertoires were sampled more than once. Assay used: immunoSEQ multiplex PCR; TCRdb lists only in-frame clones, some missing. The sample consists of fewer than 15,000 clones, around 68% of them appearing once. This clone was seen a handful of times. Its target is unknown. The receptor's source is a human donor with HPV-associated anogenital cancer. Sample acquisition took place from a patient who underwent chemoradiotherapy. The V gene is TRBV28, the J gene TRBJ1-2; D remains ambiguous. CDR3 bases: TGTGCCACCCAAAGGGAGGTGATAAACTATGGCTACACCTTC. This sequence encodes CATQREVINYGYTF.